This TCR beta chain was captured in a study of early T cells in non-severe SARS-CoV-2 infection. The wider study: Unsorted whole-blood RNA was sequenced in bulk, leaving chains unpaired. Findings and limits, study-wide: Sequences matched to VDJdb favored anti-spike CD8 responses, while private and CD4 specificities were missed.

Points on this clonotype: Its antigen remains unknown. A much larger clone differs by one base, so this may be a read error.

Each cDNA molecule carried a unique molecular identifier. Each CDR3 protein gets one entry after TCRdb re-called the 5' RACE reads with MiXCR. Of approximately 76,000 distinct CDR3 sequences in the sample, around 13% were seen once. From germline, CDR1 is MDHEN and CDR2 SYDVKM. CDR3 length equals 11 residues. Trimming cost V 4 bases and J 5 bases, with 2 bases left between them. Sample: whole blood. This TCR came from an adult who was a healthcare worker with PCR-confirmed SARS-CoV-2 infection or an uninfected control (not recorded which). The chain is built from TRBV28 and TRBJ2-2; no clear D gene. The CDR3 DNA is TGTGCCAGCAGTTATACCGGGGAGCTGTTTTTT. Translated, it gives CASSYTGELFF.